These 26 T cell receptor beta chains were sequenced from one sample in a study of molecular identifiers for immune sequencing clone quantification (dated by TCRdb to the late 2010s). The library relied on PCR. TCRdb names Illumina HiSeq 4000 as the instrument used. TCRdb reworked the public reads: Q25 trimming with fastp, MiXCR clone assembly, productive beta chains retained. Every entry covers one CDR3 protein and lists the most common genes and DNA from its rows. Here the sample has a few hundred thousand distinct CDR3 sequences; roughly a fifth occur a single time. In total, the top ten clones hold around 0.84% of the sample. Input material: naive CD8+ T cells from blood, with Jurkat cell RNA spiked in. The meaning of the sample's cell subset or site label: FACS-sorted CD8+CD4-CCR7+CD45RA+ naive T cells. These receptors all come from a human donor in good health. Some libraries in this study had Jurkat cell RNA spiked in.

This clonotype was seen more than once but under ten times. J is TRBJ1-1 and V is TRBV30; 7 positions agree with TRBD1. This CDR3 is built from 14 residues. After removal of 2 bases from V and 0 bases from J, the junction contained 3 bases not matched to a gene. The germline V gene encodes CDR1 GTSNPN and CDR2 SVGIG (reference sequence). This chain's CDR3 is CAWSWGQMNTEAFF. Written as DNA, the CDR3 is TGTGCCTGGAGTTGGGGACAGATGAACACTGAAGCTTTCTTT.

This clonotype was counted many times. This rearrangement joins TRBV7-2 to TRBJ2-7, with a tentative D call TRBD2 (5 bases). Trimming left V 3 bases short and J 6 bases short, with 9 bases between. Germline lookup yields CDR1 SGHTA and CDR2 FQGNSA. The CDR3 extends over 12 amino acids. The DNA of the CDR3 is TGTGCCAGCAGCTTTGGAGGACCCGAGCAGTACTTC. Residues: CASSFGGPEQYF.

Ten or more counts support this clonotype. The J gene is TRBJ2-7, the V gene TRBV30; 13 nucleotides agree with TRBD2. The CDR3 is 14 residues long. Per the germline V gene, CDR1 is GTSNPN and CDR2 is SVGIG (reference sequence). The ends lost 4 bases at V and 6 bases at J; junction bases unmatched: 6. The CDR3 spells CAWTPGLAGVEQYF. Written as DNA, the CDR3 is TGTGCCTGGACACCCGGACTAGCGGGAGTCGAGCAGTACTTC.

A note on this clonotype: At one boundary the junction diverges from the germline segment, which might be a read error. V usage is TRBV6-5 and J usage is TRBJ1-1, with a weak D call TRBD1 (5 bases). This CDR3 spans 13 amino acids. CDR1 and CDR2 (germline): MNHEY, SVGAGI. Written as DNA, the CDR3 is TGTGCCAACAGTTACCCGGGGGGGACTGAAGCTTTCTTT. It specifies CANSYPGGTEAFF.

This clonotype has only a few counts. CDR3 loop: CASSPIAGGPDETQYF. Written as DNA, the CDR3 is TGTGCCAGCAGCCCAATAGCGGGAGGGCCGGATGAGACCCAGTACTTC. The genes are TRBV27 and TRBJ2-5, with 11 nucleotides matching TRBD2. The CDR3 has 16 amino acids. Germline lookup yields CDR1 MNHEY and CDR2 SMNVEV (reference sequence). V trimming: 6 bases; J trimming: 5 bases; junction bases outside the gene matches: 11.

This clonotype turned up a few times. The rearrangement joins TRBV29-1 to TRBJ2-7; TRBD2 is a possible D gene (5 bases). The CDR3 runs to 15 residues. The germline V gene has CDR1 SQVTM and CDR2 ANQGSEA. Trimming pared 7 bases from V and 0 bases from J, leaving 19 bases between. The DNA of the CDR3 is TGCAGCGCCTCCGACCCCGCAGAGGGCTCCTACGAGCAGTACTTC. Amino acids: CSASDPAEGSYEQYF.

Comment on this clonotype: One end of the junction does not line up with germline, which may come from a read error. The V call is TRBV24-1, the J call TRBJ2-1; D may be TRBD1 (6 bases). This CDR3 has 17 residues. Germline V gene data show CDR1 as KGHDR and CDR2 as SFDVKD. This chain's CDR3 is CATSPSGGQSFYSEQFF. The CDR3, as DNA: TGTGCCACCAGCCCCTCCGGTGGACAGAGTTTCTACAGTGAGCAGTTCTTC.

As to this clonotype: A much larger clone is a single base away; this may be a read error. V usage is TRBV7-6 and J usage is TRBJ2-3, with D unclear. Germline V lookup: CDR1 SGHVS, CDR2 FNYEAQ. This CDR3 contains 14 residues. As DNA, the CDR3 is TGTGCCTGCAGCCCGGCTAGGAGCACAGATACGCAGTATTTT. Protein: CACSPARSTDTQYF.

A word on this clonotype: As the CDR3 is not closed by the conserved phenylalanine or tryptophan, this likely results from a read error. CDR3 amino acids: CASSLDPNVPLHV. The CDR3 DNA sequence: TGTGCCAGCAGCTTGGATCCTAACGTGCCCCTCCACGTT. The gene calls are TRBV5-6 and TRBJ1-6; D unclear. The germline gives CDR1 SGHDT, CDR2 YYEEEE. The CDR3 runs 13 residues. Trimming pared 0 bases from V and 13 bases from J, leaving 11 bases between.

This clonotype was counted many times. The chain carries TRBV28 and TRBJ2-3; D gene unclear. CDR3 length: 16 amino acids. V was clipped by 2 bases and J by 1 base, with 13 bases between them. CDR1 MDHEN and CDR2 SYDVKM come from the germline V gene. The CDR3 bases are TGTGCCAGCAGTTTACCGCGCGTCTTAGGCACAGATACGCAGTATTTT. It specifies CASSLPRVLGTDTQYF.

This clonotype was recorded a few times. The CDR3 DNA reads TGCAGTGCTAGAGATTTTAGGGAGGGCGTCCGGCAGTACTTC. Translating gives CSARDFREGVRQYF. The genes are TRBV20-1 and TRBJ2-7; 7 bases are shared with TRBD2. Germline V gene lookup returns CDR1 DFQATT and CDR2 SNEGSKA (reference sequence). The V gene end was trimmed by 0 bases and the J gene end by 9 bases; junction bases not matched to a gene: 11. CDR3 length equals 14 residues.

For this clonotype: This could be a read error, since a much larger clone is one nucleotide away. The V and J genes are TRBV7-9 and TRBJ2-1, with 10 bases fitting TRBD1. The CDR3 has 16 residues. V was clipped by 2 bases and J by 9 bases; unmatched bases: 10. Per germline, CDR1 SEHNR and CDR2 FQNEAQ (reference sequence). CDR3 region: CASSLPRQGANIEQFF. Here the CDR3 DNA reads TGTGCCAGCAGCTTACCGAGACAGGGGGCAAACATTGAGCAGTTCTTC.

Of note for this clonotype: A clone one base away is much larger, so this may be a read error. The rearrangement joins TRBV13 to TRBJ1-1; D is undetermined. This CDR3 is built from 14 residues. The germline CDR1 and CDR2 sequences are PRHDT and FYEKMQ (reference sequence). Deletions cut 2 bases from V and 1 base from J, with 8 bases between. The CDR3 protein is CASSLMARNTEAFF. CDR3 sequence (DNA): TGTGCCAGCAGCTTAATGGCTAGGAACACTGAAGCTTTCTTT.

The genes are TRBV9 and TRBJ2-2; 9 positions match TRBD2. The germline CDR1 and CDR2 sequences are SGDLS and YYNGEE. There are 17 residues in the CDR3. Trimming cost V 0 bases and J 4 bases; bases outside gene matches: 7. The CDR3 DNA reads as TGTGCCAGCAGCGTAGGTTTAGCGGGGGCGGTCACCGGGGAGCTGTTTTTT. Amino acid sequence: CASSVGLAGAVTGELFF.

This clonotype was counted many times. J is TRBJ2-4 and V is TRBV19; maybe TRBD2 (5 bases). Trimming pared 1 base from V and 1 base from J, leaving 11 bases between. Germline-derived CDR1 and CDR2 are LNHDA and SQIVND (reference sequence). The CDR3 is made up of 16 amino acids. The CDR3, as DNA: TGTGCCAGTAGTATAGGGTCCCGAGGGGCCAAAAACATTCAGTACTTC. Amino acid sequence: CASSIGSRGAKNIQYF.

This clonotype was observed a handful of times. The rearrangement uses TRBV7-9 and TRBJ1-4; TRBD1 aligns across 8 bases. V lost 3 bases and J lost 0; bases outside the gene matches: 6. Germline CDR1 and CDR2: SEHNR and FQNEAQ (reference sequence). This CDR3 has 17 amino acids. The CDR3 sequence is CASSFPRTGTTNEKLFF. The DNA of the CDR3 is TGTGCCAGCAGCTTCCCAAGGACAGGGACAACTAATGAAAAACTGTTTTTT.

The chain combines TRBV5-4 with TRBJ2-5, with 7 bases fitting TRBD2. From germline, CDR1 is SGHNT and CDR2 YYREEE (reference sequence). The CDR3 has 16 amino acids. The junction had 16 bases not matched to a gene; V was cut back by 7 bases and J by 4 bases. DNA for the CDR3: TGTGCCAGCTCTAGTATTGGACTAGAATTCGTAGAGACCCAGTACTTC. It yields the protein CASSSIGLEFVETQYF.

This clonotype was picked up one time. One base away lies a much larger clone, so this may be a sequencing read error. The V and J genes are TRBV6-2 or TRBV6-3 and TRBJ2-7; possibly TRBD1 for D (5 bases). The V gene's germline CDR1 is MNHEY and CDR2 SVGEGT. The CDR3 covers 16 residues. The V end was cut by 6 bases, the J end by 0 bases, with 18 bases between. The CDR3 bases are TGTGCCAGCAGCGCTCCCGCAGAAGGGGTCTCCTACGAGCAGTACTTC. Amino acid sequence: CASSAPAEGVSYEQYF.

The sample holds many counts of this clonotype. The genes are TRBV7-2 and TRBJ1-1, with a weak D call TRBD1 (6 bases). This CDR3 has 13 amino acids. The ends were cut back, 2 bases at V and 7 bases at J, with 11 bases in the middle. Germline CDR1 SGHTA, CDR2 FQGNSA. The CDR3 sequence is CASSLWGAGEAFF. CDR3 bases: TGTGCCAGCAGCTTATGGGGGGCGGGTGAAGCTTTCTTT.

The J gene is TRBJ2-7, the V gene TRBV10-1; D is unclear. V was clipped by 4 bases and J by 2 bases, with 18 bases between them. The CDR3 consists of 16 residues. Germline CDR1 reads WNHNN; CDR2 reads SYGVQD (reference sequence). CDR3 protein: CASSGSPTWHTYEQYF. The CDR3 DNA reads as TGCGCCAGCAGTGGGTCCCCTACGTGGCATACCTACGAGCAGTACTTC.

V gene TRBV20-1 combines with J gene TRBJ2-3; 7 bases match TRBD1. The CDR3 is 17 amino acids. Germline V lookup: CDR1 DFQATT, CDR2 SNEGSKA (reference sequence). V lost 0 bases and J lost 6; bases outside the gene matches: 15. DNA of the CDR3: TGCAGTGCTAGAGATGACTACGCCGGGACAGCCCTCGATACGCAGTATTTT. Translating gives CSARDDYAGTALDTQYF.

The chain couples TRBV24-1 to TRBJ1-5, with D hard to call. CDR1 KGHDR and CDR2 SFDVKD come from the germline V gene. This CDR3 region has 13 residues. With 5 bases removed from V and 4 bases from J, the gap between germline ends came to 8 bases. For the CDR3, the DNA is TGTGCCACCAGTGGACACGGAAATCAGCCCCAGCATTTT. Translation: CATSGHGNQPQHF.

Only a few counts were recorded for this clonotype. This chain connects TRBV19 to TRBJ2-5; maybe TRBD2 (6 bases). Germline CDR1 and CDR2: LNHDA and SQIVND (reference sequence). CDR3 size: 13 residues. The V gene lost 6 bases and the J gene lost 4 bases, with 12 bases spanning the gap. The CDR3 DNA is TGTGCCAGTAGGAGGAGGGGAGGAGAGACCCAGTACTTC. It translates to CASRRRGGETQYF.

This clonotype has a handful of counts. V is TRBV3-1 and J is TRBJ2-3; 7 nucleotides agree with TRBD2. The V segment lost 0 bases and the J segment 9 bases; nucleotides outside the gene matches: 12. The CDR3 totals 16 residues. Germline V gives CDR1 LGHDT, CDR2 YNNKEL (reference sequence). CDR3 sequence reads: CASSQDARGLMQTQYF. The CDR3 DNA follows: TGTGCCAGCAGCCAAGACGCGCGGGGGTTAATGCAGACGCAGTATTTT.

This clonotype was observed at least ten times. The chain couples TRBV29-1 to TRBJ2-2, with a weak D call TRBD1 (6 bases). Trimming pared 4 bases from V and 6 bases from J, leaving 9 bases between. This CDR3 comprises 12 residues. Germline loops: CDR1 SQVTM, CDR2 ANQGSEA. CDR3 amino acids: CSVARGSGELFF. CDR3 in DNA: TGCAGCGTTGCCAGGGGCTCCGGGGAGCTGTTTTTT.

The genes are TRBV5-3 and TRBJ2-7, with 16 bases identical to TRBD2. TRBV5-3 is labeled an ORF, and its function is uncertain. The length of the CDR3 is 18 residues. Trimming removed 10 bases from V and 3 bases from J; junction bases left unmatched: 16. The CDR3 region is CAGSSSWGLAGGSYEQYF. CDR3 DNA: TGTGCCGGCAGCTCATCTTGGGGACTAGCGGGAGGGAGCTACGAGCAGTACTTC.